This T cell receptor (beta chain) originates from a study of T cells in women clearing cervical HPV infection (dated by TCRdb to 2016 to 2019). Study-wide context: Cases were about 25 women with histologically confirmed HPV16-related CIN3 or worse, including a couple of invasive cancers. The parent cohort enrolled 8,500 to 13,000 women aged 18 or older in Guanacaste, Costa Rica, during about 1992 to 1995 and followed them for 6 to 7 years. Cases had a median age of approximately 34 years and controls had a median age of around 41, with no significant differences in baseline characteristics. HLA typing was available for only a few women, so HLA type could not be excluded as a confounder. The controls were some 23 women whose single incident HPV16 infection cleared within 12 months with no development of precancer or cancer. Cases were matched to controls by age within five years and by the year the sample was collected. This exploratory proof-of-principle case-control study, nested within the Guanacaste HPV Natural History Study in Costa Rica, compared TCR repertoires among women with different cervical HPV16 outcomes. Among cases, blood sampling occurred a median of roughly 150 days after lesion detection, with an interquartile range of about 80 to 230 days. Five blinded duplicates per group were added as quality controls, giving around 60 samples: 50 or so participants and approximately ten replicates. Blood from cases was collected at the visit where the lesion was first found, while blood from controls was collected once the infection could no longer be detected.

On this clone: Its antigen remains unidentified. The read stops 3 residues short of the end of the CDR3; the missing end is completed from the germline J gene.

TCR beta CDR3 regions were amplified by multiplex PCR using the immunoSEQ assay from an average of about 1,200 ng genomic DNA per sample. Primer bias was corrected in the assay by using a complete synthetic TCR repertoire to establish an amplification baseline. The amplicons were sequenced on the Illumina platform. From the authors' description of their analysis: Sequence errors were corrected by clustering with frequency ratios and a modified nearest-neighbor algorithm, and the sequences were then analyzed in the immunoSEQ Analyzer using IMGT gene definitions. At each rarefaction depth, TCR richness and evenness were averaged over 20 rarefaction repeats, and samples with fewer sequences than the depth were excluded. Wilcoxon rank sum tests with FDR correction were used to compare V, D and J gene relative abundances between the groups. For the blinded duplicates, the intraclass correlation was roughly 96% for TCR richness and averaged 76.4% across about 66 gene segments. TCRdb retrieved this table from immuneACCESS and kept in-frame rearrangements only. Not all clones are present; in checked studies, unresolved V genes account for under half, and no reason is known for the remainder. V, J and clone size were drawn from that table, and D and trimming were deduced from the DNA. This sample's listing comprises 30,000 to 35,000 clones. The ten most abundant clones make up about 18% of the sample.

Every participant had a single incident cervical HPV16 infection, and prevalent HPV16 infections were excluded. Cervical HPV DNA was detected by MY09/MY11 PCR, and genotyping was performed by dot-blot hybridization. Fifteen mL of heparinized blood was centrifuged, after which the buffy coat was aliquoted, frozen at -30 degrees C, and then stored at -80 degrees C. QIAGEN kits were used to extract genomic DNA from the buffy coat specimens. Reading from cysteine to phenylalanine, the CDR3 counts 12 amino acids. Shown are 27 bases from within the CDR3, in frame from base 1. Trimming accounts for 2 bases at V and 4 bases at J, while the number of junction bases matched to no gene is 2. For CDR1 and CDR2, the germline V gene (reference sequence) lists DFQATT and SNEGSKA. Overall study outcomes, separate from this receptor: By combining richness with V gene abundances, random forest classifiers separated cases from controls with an estimated AUC of roughly 0.8. Because the number of T cells in each sample was unknown, differences in richness could reflect differing T-cell content rather than repertoire biology. Significantly higher TCR repertoire richness was observed in CIN3+ cases than in controls across sequencing depths, whereas no difference in evenness was found. Lower TRBV6-7 relative abundance was observed in cases than in controls (around 0.1% versus 0.15%; Bonferroni P = 0.0008). Because of the cross-sectional design, the study could not determine whether the associations came before infection or resulted from infection, and neither effector/memory subsets nor HPV-specific T cells were isolated.

Sequencing was done on a sample of blood buffy coat. The chain was built from TRBV20-1 and TRBJ2-7; TRBD1 fits 7 bases in the junction. The origin of this receptor is a woman between 18 and 70 years old with a cervical HPV16 infection that either progressed to CIN3+ or cleared (not recorded which). The part of the CDR3 DNA that was read is TGCAGTGCTAGAAAGGGGGCTTACGAG. It codes for CSARKGAYE. Given in full, the CDR3 is CSARKGAYEQYF.